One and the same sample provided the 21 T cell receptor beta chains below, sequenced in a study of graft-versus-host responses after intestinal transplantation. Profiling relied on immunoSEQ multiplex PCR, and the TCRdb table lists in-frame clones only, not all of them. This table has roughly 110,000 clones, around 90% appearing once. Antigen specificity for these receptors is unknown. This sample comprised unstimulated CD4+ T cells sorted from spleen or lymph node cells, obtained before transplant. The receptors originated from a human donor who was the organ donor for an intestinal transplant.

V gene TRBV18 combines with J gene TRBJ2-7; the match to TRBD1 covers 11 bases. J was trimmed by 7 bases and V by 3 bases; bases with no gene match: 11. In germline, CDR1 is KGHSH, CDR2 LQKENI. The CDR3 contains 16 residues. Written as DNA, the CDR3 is TGTGCCAGCTCACCTACGGGACAGGGGGGTTCTCGGGAGCAGTACTTC. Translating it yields CASSPTGQGGSREQYF.

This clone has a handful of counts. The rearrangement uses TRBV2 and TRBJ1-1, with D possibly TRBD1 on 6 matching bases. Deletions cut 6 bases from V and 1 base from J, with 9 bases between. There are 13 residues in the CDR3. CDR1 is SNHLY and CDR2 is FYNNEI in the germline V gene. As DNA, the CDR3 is TGTGCCAGCAGGAGGGGGGGGAACACTGAAGCTTTCTTT. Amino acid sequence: CASRRGGNTEAFF.

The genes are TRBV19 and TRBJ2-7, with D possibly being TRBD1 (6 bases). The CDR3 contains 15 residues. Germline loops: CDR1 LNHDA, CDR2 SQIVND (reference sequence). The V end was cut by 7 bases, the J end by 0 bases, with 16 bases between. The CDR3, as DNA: TGTGCCAGTACTAGGACAGACAAGAGCTCCTACGAGCAGTACTTC. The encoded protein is CASTRTDKSSYEQYF.

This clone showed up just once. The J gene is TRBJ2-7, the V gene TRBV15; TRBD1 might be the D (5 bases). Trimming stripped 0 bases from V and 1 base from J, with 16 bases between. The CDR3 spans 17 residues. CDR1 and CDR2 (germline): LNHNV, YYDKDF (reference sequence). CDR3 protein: CATSRDGPSRASYEQYF. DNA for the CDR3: TGTGCCACCAGCAGAGATGGCCCCAGCAGGGCATCCTACGAGCAGTACTTC. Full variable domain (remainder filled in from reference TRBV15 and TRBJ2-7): DAMVIQNPRYQVTQFGKPVTLSCSQTLNHNVMYWYQQKSSQAPKLLFHYYDKDFNNEADTPDNFQSRRPNTSFCFLDIRSPGLGDTAMYLCATSRDGPSRASYEQYFGPGTRLTVT.

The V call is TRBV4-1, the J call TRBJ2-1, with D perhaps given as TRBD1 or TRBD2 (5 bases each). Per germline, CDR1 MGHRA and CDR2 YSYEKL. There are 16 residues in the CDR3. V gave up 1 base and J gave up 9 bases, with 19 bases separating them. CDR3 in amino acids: CASSQVPELLGTEQFF. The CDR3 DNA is TGCGCCAGCAGCCAAGTACCCGAACTACTGGGGACTGAGCAGTTCTTC.

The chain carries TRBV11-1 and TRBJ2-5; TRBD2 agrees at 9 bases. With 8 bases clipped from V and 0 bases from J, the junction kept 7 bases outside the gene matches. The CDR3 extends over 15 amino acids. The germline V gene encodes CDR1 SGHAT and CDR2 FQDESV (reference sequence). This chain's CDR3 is CASPDSGGNQETQYF. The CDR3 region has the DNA TGTGCCAGCCCCGATAGCGGGGGAAACCAAGAGACCCAGTACTTC.

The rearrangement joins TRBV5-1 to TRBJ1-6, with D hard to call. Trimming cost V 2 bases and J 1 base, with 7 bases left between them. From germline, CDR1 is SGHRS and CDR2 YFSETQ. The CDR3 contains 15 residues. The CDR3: CASSLEVSYNSPLHF. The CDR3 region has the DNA TGCGCCAGCAGCTTAGAGGTATCCTATAATTCACCCCTCCACTTT. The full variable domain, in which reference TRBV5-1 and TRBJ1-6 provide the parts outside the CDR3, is KAGVTQTPRYLIKTRGQQVTLSCSPISGHRSVSWYQQTPGQGLQFLFEYFSETQRNKGNFPGRFSGRQFSNSRSEMNVSTLELGDSALYLCASSLEVSYNSPLHFGNGTRLTVT.

The CDR3 nucleotides are TGTGCCAGCAGTTTTGGGGGACCGAGCCCCTACGAGCAGTACTTC. Protein: CASSFGGPSPYEQYF. The chain joins TRBV6-1 to TRBJ2-7, with D perhaps given as TRBD1 or TRBD2 (5 bases each). The CDR3 length is 15 residues. CDR1 is MNHNS and CDR2 is SASEGT in the germline V gene. V shed 5 bases and J shed 2 bases, with 16 bases lying between them.

CDR3 residues: CASSSSRPQHF. DNA for the CDR3: TGTGCCAGCAGCTCCTCAAGGCCCCAGCATTTT. The rearrangement links TRBV11-3 to TRBJ1-5, with D hard to call. V gave up 4 bases and J gave up 9 bases, with 7 bases separating them. The CDR3 is made up of 11 amino acids. The V gene's germline CDR1 is SGHNT and CDR2 YENEEA.

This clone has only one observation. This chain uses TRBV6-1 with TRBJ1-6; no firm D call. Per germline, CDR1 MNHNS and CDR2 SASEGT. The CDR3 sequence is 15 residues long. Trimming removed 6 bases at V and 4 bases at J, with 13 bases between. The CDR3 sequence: CASREKREYNSPLHF. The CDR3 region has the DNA TGTGCCAGCAGAGAAAAAAGGGAGTATAATTCACCCCTCCACTTT.

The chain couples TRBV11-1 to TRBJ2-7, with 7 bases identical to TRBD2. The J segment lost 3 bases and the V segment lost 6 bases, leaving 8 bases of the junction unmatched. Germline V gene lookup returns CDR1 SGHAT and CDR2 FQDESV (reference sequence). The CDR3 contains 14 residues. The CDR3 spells CASRLGTTYYEQYF. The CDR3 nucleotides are TGTGCCAGCAGACTAGGGACTACCTACTACGAGCAGTACTTC.

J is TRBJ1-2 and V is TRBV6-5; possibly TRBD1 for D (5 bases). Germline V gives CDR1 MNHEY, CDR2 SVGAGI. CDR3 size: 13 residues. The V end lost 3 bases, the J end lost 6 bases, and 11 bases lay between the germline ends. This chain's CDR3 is CASSYNQGHGYTF. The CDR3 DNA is TGTGCCAGCAGTTATAATCAGGGTCATGGCTACACCTTC.

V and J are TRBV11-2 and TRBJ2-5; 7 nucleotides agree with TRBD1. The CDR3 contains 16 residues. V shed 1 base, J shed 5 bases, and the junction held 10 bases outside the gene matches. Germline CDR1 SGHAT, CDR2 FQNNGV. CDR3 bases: TGTGCCAGCAGCTTAGTAGGGGGCGTCCTTGGTGAGACCCAGTACTTC. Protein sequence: CASSLVGGVLGETQYF.

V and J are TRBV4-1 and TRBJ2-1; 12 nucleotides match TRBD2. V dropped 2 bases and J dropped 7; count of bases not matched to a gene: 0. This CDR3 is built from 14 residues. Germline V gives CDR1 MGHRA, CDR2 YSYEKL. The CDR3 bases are TGCGCCAGCAGCCAACTAGCGGGAGGGAATGAGCAGTTCTTC. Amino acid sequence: CASSQLAGGNEQFF.

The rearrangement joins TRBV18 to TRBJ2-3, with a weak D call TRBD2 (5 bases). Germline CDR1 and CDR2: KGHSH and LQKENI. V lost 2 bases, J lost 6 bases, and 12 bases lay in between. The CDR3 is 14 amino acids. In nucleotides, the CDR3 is TGTGCCAGCTCACCAGAGACTATCCCCGATACGCAGTATTTT. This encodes CASSPETIPDTQYF.

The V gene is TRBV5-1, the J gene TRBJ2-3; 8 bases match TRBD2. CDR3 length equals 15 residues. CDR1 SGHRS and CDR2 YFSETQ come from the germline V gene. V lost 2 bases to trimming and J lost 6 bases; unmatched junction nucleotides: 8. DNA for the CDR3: TGCGCCAGCAGCTTTAGCGGGGCCTCTGCGGATACGCAGTATTTT. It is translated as CASSFSGASADTQYF.

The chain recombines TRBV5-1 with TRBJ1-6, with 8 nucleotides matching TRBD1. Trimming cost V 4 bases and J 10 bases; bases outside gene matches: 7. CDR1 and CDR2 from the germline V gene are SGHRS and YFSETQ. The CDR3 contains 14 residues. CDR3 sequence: CASSPGQGRSPLHF. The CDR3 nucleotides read TGCGCCAGCAGCCCTGGACAGGGACGATCACCCCTCCACTTT.

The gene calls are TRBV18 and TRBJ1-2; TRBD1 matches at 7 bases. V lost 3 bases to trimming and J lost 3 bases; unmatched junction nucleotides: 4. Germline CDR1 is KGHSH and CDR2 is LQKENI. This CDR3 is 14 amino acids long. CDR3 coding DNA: TGTGCCAGCTCACCGGGACAGCACGACTATGGCTACACCTTC. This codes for CASSPGQHDYGYTF.

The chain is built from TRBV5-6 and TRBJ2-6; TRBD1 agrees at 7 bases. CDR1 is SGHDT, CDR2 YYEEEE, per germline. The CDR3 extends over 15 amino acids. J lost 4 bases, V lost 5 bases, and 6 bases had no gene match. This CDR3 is CASRERGLGANVLTF. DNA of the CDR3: TGTGCCAGCAGGGAAAGGGGGCTCGGGGCCAACGTCCTGACTTTC.

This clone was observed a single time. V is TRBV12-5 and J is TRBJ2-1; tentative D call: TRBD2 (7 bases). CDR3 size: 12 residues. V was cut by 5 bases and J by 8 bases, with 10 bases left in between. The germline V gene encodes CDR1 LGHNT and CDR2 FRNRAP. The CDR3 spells CASGRGGHEQFF. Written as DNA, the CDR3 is TGTGCTAGTGGTAGGGGGGGGCATGAGCAGTTCTTC.

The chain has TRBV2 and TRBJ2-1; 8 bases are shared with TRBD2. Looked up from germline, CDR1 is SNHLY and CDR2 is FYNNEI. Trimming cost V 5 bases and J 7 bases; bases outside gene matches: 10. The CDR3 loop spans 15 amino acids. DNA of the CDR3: TGTGCCAGCAGTTGGCCAGCGGGAGTGAGGAATGAGCAGTTCTTC. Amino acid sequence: CASSWPAGVRNEQFF.